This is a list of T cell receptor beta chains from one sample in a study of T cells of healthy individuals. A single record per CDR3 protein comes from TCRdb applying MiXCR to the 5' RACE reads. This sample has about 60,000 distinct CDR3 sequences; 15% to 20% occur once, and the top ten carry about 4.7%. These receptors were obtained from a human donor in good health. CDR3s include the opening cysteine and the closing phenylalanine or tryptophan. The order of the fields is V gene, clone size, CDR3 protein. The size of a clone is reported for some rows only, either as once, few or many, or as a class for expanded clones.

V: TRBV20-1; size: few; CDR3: CSARVDLTGRRKNTEAFF
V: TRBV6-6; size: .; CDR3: CASNTEGQGGGGELFF
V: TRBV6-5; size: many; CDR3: CASSLDRGGNQPQHF
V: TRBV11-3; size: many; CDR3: CASSSKAGGSYNEQFF
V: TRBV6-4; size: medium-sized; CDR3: CASSDSRGGYNEQFF
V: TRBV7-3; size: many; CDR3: CASSLAGETYEQYF
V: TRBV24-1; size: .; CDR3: CATSGDRDGSYEQYF
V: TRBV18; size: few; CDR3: CASSPSAGTNTGELFF
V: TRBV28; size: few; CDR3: CASSFQGSRGYNEQFF
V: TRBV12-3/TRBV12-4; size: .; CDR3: CASNPWGNQETQYF
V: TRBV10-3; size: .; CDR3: CAVGLAANEQFF
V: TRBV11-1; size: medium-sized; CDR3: CASSVRTGSYGYTF
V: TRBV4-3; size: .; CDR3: CASSPEAAGGGTDTQYF
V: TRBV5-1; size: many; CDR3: CASSLEEWQTHEQYF
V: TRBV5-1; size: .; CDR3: CASSPRDSNTEAFF
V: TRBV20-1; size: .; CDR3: CSAKIGNTIYF
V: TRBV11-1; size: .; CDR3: CASSNLQGGNEQFF
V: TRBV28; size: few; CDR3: CASHGTMRDTQYF
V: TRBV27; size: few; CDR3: CASSPRASGYTAGNQPQHF
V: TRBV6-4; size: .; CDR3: CASSDVGGSSYNEQFF
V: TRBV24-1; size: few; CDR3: CATSDLPYTGGAETQYF
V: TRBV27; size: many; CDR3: CASSLGPRYEQYF
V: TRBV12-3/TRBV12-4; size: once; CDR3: CASSLSSGGALTTDTQYF
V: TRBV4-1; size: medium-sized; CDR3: CASSQVSAGGGYEQYF
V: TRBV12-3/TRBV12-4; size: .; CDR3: CASSFGRTIYEQYF
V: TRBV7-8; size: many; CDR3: CASSSRRAWGQPQHF
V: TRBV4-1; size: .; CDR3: CASSQPTGELFF
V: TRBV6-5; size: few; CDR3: CASSHLTSGRGEQYF
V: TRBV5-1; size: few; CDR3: CASSLVSGEQYF
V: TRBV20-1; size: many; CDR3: CSANNRGGYTEAFF
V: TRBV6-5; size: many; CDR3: CASSSSPGQWNTEAFF
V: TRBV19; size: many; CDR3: CASSPGGTIGELFF
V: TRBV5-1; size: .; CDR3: CASSLEGDYSNQPQHF
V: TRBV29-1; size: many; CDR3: CSVEDRLADSTDTQYF
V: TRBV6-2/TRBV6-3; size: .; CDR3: CASTRTSGIPDTQYF
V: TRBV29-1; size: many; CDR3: CSVVGRESWWMSYEQYF